The rows below give T cell receptor beta chains drawn from one sample of a study of shared clonotypes between healthy human individuals. TCRdb's table, derived via immunoSEQ multiplex PCR, lists solely in-frame clones and lacks some. This sample has about 2.3 million clones, with over 85% found just once. Sequenced input: naive CD4+ T cells from PBMCs. The origin of the receptors is a man aged 18 to 35 in good health. Some clones in this sample may be carry-over from other donors' samples. CDR3s include the opening cysteine and the closing phenylalanine or tryptophan. D genes are given only for firm matches. Size is omitted from some rows. Given values are once, few, many or a class for expanded clones.

CASSLTQGYGYTF TGTGCCAGCAGCTTAACACAGGGCTATGGCTACACCTTC once TRBJ1-2 NA TRBV7-3
CASSDWGQTYEQYF TGCGCCAGCAGCGACTGGGGGCAAACCTACGAGCAGTACTTC NA TRBJ2-7 NA TRBV5-1
CASSPLAGSYNEQFF TGCGCCAGCAGCCCCCTAGCGGGATCCTACAATGAGCAGTTCTTC NA TRBJ2-1 TRBD2 TRBV5-1
CASSYRGREYGYTF TGTGCCAGCAGTTACAGGGGGAGGGAGTATGGCTACACCTTC NA TRBJ1-2 NA TRBV6-5
CASRPPNYGYTF TGTGCCAGTAGACCTCCTAACTATGGCTACACCTTC NA TRBJ1-2 NA TRBV19
CASSGKGAASYEQYF TGTGCCAGCAGTGGCAAGGGGGCTGCCTCCTACGAGCAGTACTTC NA TRBJ2-7 TRBD1 TRBV27
CASSYSGQRNYGYTF TGTGCCAGCAGTTACTCGGGACAGAGAAACTATGGCTACACCTTC NA TRBJ1-2 TRBD1 TRBV6-5
CASSLAGTGYYEQYF TGTGCCAGCAGCTTAGCCGGGACAGGTTACTACGAGCAGTACTTC NA TRBJ2-7 TRBD1 TRBV7-3
CASSYSDSDTDTQYF TGTGCCAGCAGTTACTCGGACTCCGACACAGATACGCAGTATTTT NA TRBJ2-3 NA TRBV6-5
CASTQMLGVGQPQHF TGTGCCAGTACCCAAATGTTGGGGGTCGGGCAGCCCCAGCATTTT NA TRBJ1-5 NA TRBV19
CASSFGLTNQPQHF TGTGCCAGCAGCTTTGGCCTGACTAATCAGCCCCAGCATTTT NA TRBJ1-5 NA TRBV7-9
CAISEGLAGAYNEQFF TGTGCCATCAGCGAGGGGCTAGCGGGAGCCTACAATGAGCAGTTCTTC NA TRBJ2-1 TRBD2 TRBV10-3
CLTAGGPLGTDTQYF TGTCTTACTGCGGGAGGGCCTTTGGGCACAGATACGCAGTATTTT NA TRBJ2-3 TRBD2 TRBV28
CASIDLQETQYF TGTGCCAGCATCGATCTCCAAGAGACCCAGTACTTC NA TRBJ2-5 NA TRBV7-8
CASSQLAGSYNEQFF TGTGCCAGCAGCCAACTAGCGGGGTCCTACAATGAGCAGTTCTTC NA TRBJ2-1 TRBD2 TRBV14
CASSHSTINYGYTF TGTGCCAGCTCACACTCCACGATCAACTATGGCTACACCTTC NA TRBJ1-2 NA TRBV18
CASREGSGISYEQYF TGTGCCAGCAGAGAAGGTAGCGGGATTTCCTACGAGCAGTACTTC NA TRBJ2-7 TRBD2 TRBV11-2
CASSWGGTRANVLTF TGTGCCAGCAGCTGGGGGGGCACCAGGGCCAACGTCCTGACTTTC NA TRBJ2-6 NA TRBV11-2
CASSSRTANYGYTF TGTGCCAGCAGTTCTCGGACAGCCAACTATGGCTACACCTTC NA TRBJ1-2 NA TRBV28
CASRLRGAEGYTF TGTGCCAGCAGACTCCGCGGGGCGGAGGGCTACACCTTC NA TRBJ1-2 NA TRBV2
CASSPGELLGTSSETQYF TGCGCCAGCAGCCCGGGGGAGCTCCTGGGGACTAGCTCAGAGACCCAGTACTTC NA TRBJ2-5 TRBD2 TRBV5-1
CASSSGLSTDTQYF TGTGCCAGCAGCTCAGGACTCAGCACAGATACGCAGTATTTT NA TRBJ2-3 NA TRBV7-8
CASTPRGSINPDTQYF TGTGCCAGCACCCCTCGCGGGAGCATCAACCCAGATACGCAGTATTTT NA TRBJ2-3 TRBD2 TRBV11-2
CASAYEGGMNTEAFF TGTGCCAGCGCCTACGAAGGGGGGATGAACACTGAAGCTTTCTTT NA TRBJ1-1 NA TRBV6-6
CATSRVGQGARYGYTF TGTGCCACCAGCAGAGTAGGACAGGGGGCGCGCTATGGCTACACCTTC NA TRBJ1-2 TRBD1 TRBV15
CASSLWGTGGYNEQFF TGTGCCAGCAGCTTGTGGGGGACAGGGGGCTACAATGAGCAGTTCTTC once TRBJ2-1 TRBD1 TRBV5-8
CASSQPTDNQPQHF TGCGCCAGCAGCCAACCGACAGACAATCAGCCCCAGCATTTT NA TRBJ1-5 NA TRBV4-1
CASSFATAQETQYF TGCGCCAGCAGCTTCGCGACAGCCCAAGAGACCCAGTACTTC NA TRBJ2-5 NA TRBV5-1
CASSPFPQRNQPQHF TGTGCCAGCAGCCCATTCCCACAGCGCAATCAGCCCCAGCATTTT NA TRBJ1-5 NA TRBV9
CASSLTSGTKTYEQYF TGTGCCAGCAGCTTAACTAGCGGGACAAAAACATACGAGCAGTACTTC NA TRBJ2-7 TRBD2 TRBV7-3
CSVDSRGPNTEAFF TGCAGCGTTGATTCTCGGGGCCCAAACACTGAAGCTTTCTTT NA TRBJ1-1 NA TRBV29-1
CASSEGDRASGELFF TGTGCCAGCAGTGAAGGGGACAGGGCATCCGGGGAGCTGTTTTTT NA TRBJ2-2 TRBD1 TRBV6-1
CASSMASGNSYEQYF TGTGCCAGTAGTATGGCTAGCGGTAACTCCTACGAGCAGTACTTC NA TRBJ2-7 TRBD2 TRBV19
CASSWFVNTEAFF TGTGCCAGCAGTTGGTTCGTGAACACTGAAGCTTTCTTT NA TRBJ1-1 NA TRBV5-8
CASSLGRASGANVLTF TGCGCCAGCAGCCTTGGGAGAGCCTCGGGGGCCAACGTCCTGACTTTC NA TRBJ2-6 NA TRBV4-1
CASSLGVNRPSEQYF TGCGCCAGCAGCTTGGGGGTCAACAGACCCTCCGAGCAGTACTTC NA TRBJ2-7 NA TRBV5-1
CAISDSTDTQYF TGTGCCATCAGCGACAGCACAGATACGCAGTATTTT NA TRBJ2-3 NA TRBV10-3
CASSPATTGNYGYTF TGCGCCAGCAGCCCCGCCACGACGGGAAACTATGGCTACACCTTC NA TRBJ1-2 NA TRBV5-1
CASRTTSEGTDTQYF TGTGCCAGCCGCACTACTAGCGAGGGCACAGATACGCAGTATTTT NA TRBJ2-3 TRBD2 TRBV28
CASSLFSSVPSNTGELFF TGTGCCAGCAGTTTATTTTCGAGTGTACCCAGTAACACCGGGGAGCTGTTTTTT NA TRBJ2-2 NA TRBV27
CASSDIRGISEKLFF TGTGCCAGCAGTGACATCAGGGGGATTTCTGAAAAACTGTTTTTT NA TRBJ1-4 TRBD1 TRBV25-1
CASSPNLQKAFF TGTGCCAGCAGTCCCAACCTACAGAAGGCTTTCTTT NA TRBJ1-1 NA TRBV28
CASSVARQQFF TGTGCCAGCAGTGTGGCTAGGCAGCAGTTCTTC NA TRBJ2-1 NA TRBV2
CASSYGGYTGELFF TGTGCCAGCAGTTACGGGGGATACACCGGGGAGCTGTTTTTT NA TRBJ2-2 NA TRBV6-5
CASSVAGTSGGADTQYF TGTGCCAGCAGCGTCGCCGGGACTAGCGGGGGCGCAGATACGCAGTATTTT NA TRBJ2-3 TRBD2 TRBV7-3
CASSLVPGEGIQYF TGCGCCAGCAGCTTGGTCCCAGGGGAGGGCATTCAGTACTTC NA TRBJ2-4 NA TRBV5-1
CASGRVGEKLFF TGTGCCAGCGGCAGGGTGGGGGAAAAACTGTTTTTT NA TRBJ1-4 NA TRBV2
CASSFLAGGYEQFF TGTGCCAGTAGTTTCCTAGCGGGAGGGTACGAGCAGTTCTTC few TRBJ2-1 TRBD2 TRBV19
CASSVAPRDTIYF TGTGCCAGCAGCGTGGCCCCAAGAGACACCATATATTTT NA TRBJ1-3 NA TRBV28